One and the same sample provided the 31 T cell receptor beta chains below, sequenced in a study of blood T cells in healthy people across ages. Then a second PCR, running roughly 6 to 12 cycles, was carried out with a sample-barcoded 5' primer and a J-beta primer mix. A single record per CDR3 protein comes from TCRdb applying MiXCR to the 5' RACE reads. The table shows 700,000 to 800,000 distinct CDR3 sequences, with approximately 43% occurring only once. Sample: blood. These TCRs come from a woman in her sixties in good health.

V usage is TRBV7-9 and J usage is TRBJ2-4; D is undetermined. The ends were cut back, 4 bases at V and 13 bases at J, with 20 bases in the middle. The CDR3 runs 14 residues. Germline V gene lookup returns CDR1 SEHNR and CDR2 FQNEAQ (reference sequence). CDR3 coding DNA: TGTGCCAGCAGCTCCACTACTCCGGACGGAGAGCAGTACTTC. This translates into CASSSTTPDGEQYF. The complete variable domain, with remaining parts taken from reference TRBV7-9 and TRBJ2-4, reads DTGVSQNPRHKITKRGQNVTFRCDPISEHNRLYWYRQTLGQGPEFLTYFQNEAQLEKSRLLSDRFSAERPKGSFSTLEIQRTEQGDSAMYLCASSSTTPDGEQYFGAGTRLSVL.

The CDR3 region has the DNA TGTGCCAGCAGTTACAAGCACACCGGGGAGCTGTTTTTT. Protein: CASSYKHTGELFF. The V call is TRBV6-5, the J call TRBJ2-2, with D hard to call. Trimming shortened V by 2 bases and J by 3 bases, and 4 bases separated the two germline ends. The CDR3 has 13 amino acids. CDR1 MNHEY and CDR2 SVGAGI come from the germline V gene.

CDR3 region: CANSKGTPYEQYF. In DNA, the CDR3 is TGTGCCAACTCTAAGGGAACCCCCTACGAGCAGTACTTC. The chain carries TRBV10-3 and TRBJ2-5; D is unclear. The end of the DNA is better explained by TRBJ2-7, so the J call may be wrong. The CDR3 has 13 amino acids. In germline, CDR1 is ENHRY, CDR2 SYGVKD.

This clonotype was detected only once. The gene calls are TRBV5-1 and TRBJ2-5; the match to TRBD1 covers 7 bases. Germline V CDR1 and CDR2: SGHRS, YFSETQ. The CDR3 extends over 15 amino acids. V was pared by 0 bases and J by 0 bases, with 2 bases of the junction left unmatched. The CDR3 DNA reads as TGCGCCAGCAGCTTGGGACAGGGTAACCAAGAGACCCAGTACTTC. This encodes CASSLGQGNQETQYF. Full variable domain (outside the CDR3, taken from reference TRBV5-1 and TRBJ2-5): KAGVTQTPRYLIKTRGQQVTLSCSPISGHRSVSWYQQTPGQGLQFLFEYFSETQRNKGNFPGRFSGRQFSNSRSEMNVSTLELGDSALYLCASSLGQGNQETQYFGPGTRLLVL.

The V and J genes are TRBV6-5 and TRBJ1-2; D possibly corresponds to TRBD1 (5 bases). There are 12 residues in the CDR3. CDR1 is MNHEY, CDR2 SVGAGI, per germline. V lost 5 bases to trimming and J lost 5 bases, with 9 bases between them. Here the CDR3 reads CASSTGPYGYTF. The CDR3 DNA reads TGTGCCAGCAGTACAGGACCGTATGGCTACACCTTC.

With respect to this clonotype: This may be a read error, as it is one base from a much larger clone. This chain uses TRBV18 with TRBJ2-1, with 8 bases matching TRBD1. The length of the CDR3 is 15 residues. CDR1 and CDR2 (germline): KGHSH, LQKENI. The CDR3 reads CAGSPGQGWYNEQFF. The CDR3 DNA reads TGTGCCGGCTCACCCGGACAGGGCTGGTACAATGAGCAGTTCTTC.

This clonotype was detected a few times. V gene TRBV5-1 combines with J gene TRBJ1-4; D not certain. Germline V CDR1 and CDR2: SGHRS, YFSETQ. The CDR3 totals 15 residues. Deletions cut 0 bases from V and 8 bases from J, with 14 bases between. CDR3 DNA sequence: TGCGCCAGCAGCTTGGAAGTCCCTTCTGTGGAAAAACTGTTTTTT. Translation: CASSLEVPSVEKLFF.

The gene calls are TRBV5-1 and TRBJ2-5, with D tentatively TRBD1 or TRBD2 (6 bases each). This CDR3 contains 15 residues. CDR1 and CDR2 (germline): SGHRS, YFSETQ. The V end lost 3 bases, the J end lost 1 base, and 13 bases lay between the germline ends. In DNA, the CDR3 is TGCGCCAGCAGCTCGGGGGCGTCAGTCCAAGAGACCCAGTACTTC. Residues: CASSSGASVQETQYF.

Of note for this clonotype: This likely stems from a read error, as it lies one base from a far larger clone. V is TRBV7-9 and J is TRBJ2-1, with a weak D call TRBD2 (5 bases). Germline values: CDR1 SEHNR, CDR2 FQNEAQ (reference sequence). Trimming pared 1 base from V and 13 bases from J, leaving 11 bases between. CDR3 length: 12 amino acids. CDR3 in DNA: TGTGCCAGCAGCTTAGAGGGAGAGACCCAGTTCTTC. It encodes CASSLEGETQFF.

The count of this clonotype is one. This may be a read error, as it is one base from a much larger clone. This rearrangement joins TRBV3-1 to TRBJ2-3; tentatively, D is TRBD2 (5 bases). CDR1 is LGHDT, CDR2 YNNKEL, per germline (reference sequence). The CDR3 runs to 13 residues. CDR3 in DNA: TGTACCAGCAGCCAAGCGGGCACAGATACGCAGTATTTT. This codes for CTSSQAGTDTQYF.

This chain uses TRBV20-1 with TRBJ2-7; TRBD2 might be the D (5 bases). The CDR3 consists of 13 residues. The V gene lost 6 bases and the J gene lost 2 bases, with 14 bases spanning the gap. Germline CDR1 DFQATT, CDR2 SNEGSKA (reference sequence). Here the CDR3 DNA reads TGCAGTGCCGTGTACGGGGTCGCCTACGAGCAGTACTTC. Its protein product is CSAVYGVAYEQYF.

In this sample, this clonotype turned up a few times. This chain connects TRBV29-1 to TRBJ2-7; D unclear. This CDR3 is 13 amino acids long. Germline lookup yields CDR1 SQVTM and CDR2 ANQGSEA. V was clipped by 2 bases and J by 2 bases, with 10 bases between them. The CDR3 DNA reads TGCAGCGTTGAACCGGGCCCTACCTACGAGCAGTACTTC. Protein: CSVEPGPTYEQYF.

This clonotype was seen at least ten times. In DNA form, the CDR3 reads TGCAGCGTTGAGGGGAGCACAGATACGCAGTATTTT. It is translated as CSVEGSTDTQYF. The chain has TRBV29-1 and TRBJ2-3, with D unclear. Germline loops: CDR1 SQVTM, CDR2 ANQGSEA. The CDR3 is 12 amino acids. V lost 3 bases, J lost 0 bases, and 4 bases lay in between.

This chain joins TRBV6-5 and TRBJ2-1, with TRBD2 identical over 8 bases. CDR3 length: 15 amino acids. CDR1 is MNHEY and CDR2 is SVGAGI in the germline V gene. J gave up 8 bases and V 7 bases, and 13 bases lay outside the gene matches. CDR3 sequence (DNA): TGTGCCAGCATAAAGGAGAGCGGGAGCGTGGATGAGCAGTTCTTC. This translates into CASIKESGSVDEQFF.

The chain carries TRBV7-2 and TRBJ2-5; 7 positions match TRBD2. The J call is doubtful: the DNA matches TRBJ2-7 better. Per germline, CDR1 SGHTA and CDR2 FQGNSA. The CDR3 runs 14 residues. The CDR3 here is CASSPGAGLNEQYF. The CDR3 DNA sequence: TGTGCCAGCAGCCCCGGGGCGGGACTAAACGAGCAGTACTTC.

V usage is TRBV5-1 and J usage is TRBJ2-3, with D unclear. V was cut by 1 base and J by 5 bases, with 11 bases left in between. The CDR3 has 14 residues. Germline loops: CDR1 SGHRS, CDR2 YFSETQ. CDR3 DNA: TGCGCCAGCAGCTTGAACTCTCAATTAGATACGCAGTATTTT. This sequence encodes CASSLNSQLDTQYF.

The CDR3 DNA reads TGTGCCAGCAGCAACGGGTTTTTCACAGATACGCAGTATTTT. It encodes CASSNGFFTDTQYF. The genes are TRBV6-5 and TRBJ2-3; D not certain. CDR1 and CDR2 from the germline V gene are MNHEY and SVGAGI. Between the trimmed V and J ends, which lost 6 bases and 2 bases, there was a span of 12 bases. This CDR3 has 14 residues.

Notes on this clonotype: A single base separates this from a much larger clone, so it may be a read error. This chain joins TRBV11-1 and TRBJ2-5; the D gene is possibly TRBD1 (6 bases). The last part of the DNA fits TRBJ2-7 better; the J call may be wrong. Germline V lookup: CDR1 SGHAT, CDR2 FQDESV (reference sequence). CDR3 length: 13 residues. In nucleotides, the CDR3 is TGTGCCAGCAGCGCCTGGACAGCCTACGAGCAGTACTTC. Residues: CASSAWTAYEQYF.

This clonotype came up a few times. Here the CDR3 reads CARRPDRDNSPLHF. CDR3 nucleotide sequence: TGTGCCAGAAGACCTGACAGGGATAATTCACCCCTCCACTTT. The rearrangement links TRBV28 to TRBJ1-6, with 7 positions matching TRBD1. Germline loops: CDR1 MDHEN, CDR2 SYDVKM. This CDR3 comprises 14 residues. J gave up 5 bases and V 9 bases, and 7 bases lay outside the gene matches. Full variable domain (missing parts from reference TRBV28 and TRBJ1-6): DVKVTQSSRYLVKRTGEKVFLECVQDMDHENMFWYRQDPGLGLRLIYFSYDVKMKEKGDIPEGYSVSREKKERFSLILESASTNQTSMYLCARRPDRDNSPLHFGNGTRLTVT.

Remarks on this clonotype: A clone one base away is much larger, so this may be a read error. V is TRBV29-1 and J is TRBJ2-1; 13 bases agree with TRBD2. V shed 6 bases and J 9 bases; nucleotides not matched to a gene: 5. Germline V gene data show CDR1 as SQVTM and CDR2 as ANQGSEA. This CDR3 has 13 amino acids. CDR3 coding DNA: TGCAGCGTCGGGACTAGCGGGATGGGTGAGCAGTTCTTC. The encoded protein is CSVGTSGMGEQFF.

The rearrangement uses TRBV7-9 and TRBJ2-3; 11 positions agree with TRBD2. The CDR3 totals 15 residues. V was clipped by 5 bases and J by 3 bases; unmatched bases: 4. Germline CDR1 reads SEHNR; CDR2 reads FQNEAQ (reference sequence). The CDR3 sequence is CASSASGRRTDTQYF. The CDR3 coding sequence is TGTGCCAGCAGCGCTAGCGGGAGGAGGACAGATACGCAGTATTTT.

This clonotype has just a few counts. This sequence joins TRBV12-3 or TRBV12-4 and TRBJ2-5; D is tentatively TRBD1 or TRBD2 (5 bases each). V was cut by 2 bases and J by 5 bases, with 9 bases left in between. This CDR3 has 13 amino acids. The CDR3 nucleotides read TGTGCCAGCAGTTTATGGGGGATCGAGACCCAGTACTTC. Protein product: CASSLWGIETQYF.

The V call is TRBV5-1, the J call TRBJ1-1; tentative D call: TRBD1 (6 bases). Trimming removed 4 bases at V and 8 bases at J, with 15 bases between. The CDR3 loop spans 13 amino acids. Germline V gene data show CDR1 as SGHRS and CDR2 as YFSETQ. CDR3: CASSPGQKPEAFF. CDR3 nucleotide sequence: TGCGCCAGCAGCCCAGGACAGAAACCGGAAGCTTTCTTT.

The chain joins TRBV2 to TRBJ2-7, with 8 bases matching TRBD2. The CDR3 contains 14 residues. The V gene end was trimmed by 5 bases and the J gene end by 5 bases; junction bases not matched to a gene: 8. In germline, CDR1 is SNHLY, CDR2 FYNNEI. The DNA for the CDR3 is TGTGCCAGCAGTAGTCCCGGGAGGGTCCACGAGCAGTACTTC. Its translation is CASSSPGRVHEQYF.

This clonotype was seen repeatedly, ten times or more. The CDR3 loop reads CSAHSPGQGRGEQYF. DNA for the CDR3: TGCAGTGCTCACTCGCCGGGACAGGGGAGAGGCGAGCAGTACTTC. This chain links TRBV20-1 with TRBJ2-7; TRBD1 aligns across 10 bases. Losses at the gene ends were 5 bases for V and 6 bases for J; bases not matched to a gene: 13. Germline loops: CDR1 DFQATT, CDR2 SNEGSKA (reference sequence). The CDR3 contains 15 residues.

This clonotype was picked up many times. The chain has TRBV6-1 and TRBJ2-7; D may match TRBD1 or TRBD2 (5 bases each). CDR3 length: 15 residues. Trimming removed 7 bases at V and 3 bases at J, with 19 bases between. Germline loops: CDR1 MNHNS, CDR2 SASEGT. The CDR3, as DNA: TGTGCCAGCAACCCTAACCGGGACGAAGACTACGAGCAGTACTTC. This encodes CASNPNRDEDYEQYF.

This clonotype has only a few counts. The chain employs TRBV6-6 and TRBJ2-1, with 10 bases lining up with TRBD2. With 8 bases clipped from V and 9 bases from J, the junction kept 13 bases outside the gene matches. Germline V gives CDR1 MNHNY, CDR2 SVGAGI (reference sequence). CDR3 size: 15 residues. CDR3 in DNA: TGTGCCAGCGCTATATCCCATAGCGGGAGGAGTGAGCAGTTCTTC. As protein: CASAISHSGRSEQFF.

This clonotype was picked up many times. This rearrangement joins TRBV12-3 or TRBV12-4 to TRBJ2-7; a weak D match, TRBD1 (6 bases). This CDR3 is built from 13 residues. V was clipped by 4 bases and J by 5 bases, with 12 bases between them. CDR3 residues: CASSSQGLNEQYF. For the CDR3, the DNA is TGTGCCAGCAGTTCGCAGGGGCTGAACGAGCAGTACTTC.

This clonotype was seen only a few times. V is TRBV6-5 and J is TRBJ2-7; D remains unclear. The CDR3 consists of 15 residues. The germline V gene has CDR1 MNHEY and CDR2 SVGAGI. Trimming cost V 5 bases and J 2 bases, with 16 bases left between them. CDR3 residues: CASSISRPDTYEQYF. The CDR3 DNA reads TGTGCCAGCAGTATCAGCCGTCCAGACACCTACGAGCAGTACTTC.

This clonotype was seen a handful of times. This chain joins TRBV13 and TRBJ1-4; D perhaps matches TRBD1 (5 bases). The CDR3 sequence is 15 residues long. V dropped 0 bases and J dropped 7 bases, with 12 bases sitting between them. From germline, CDR1 is PRHDT and CDR2 FYEKMQ (reference sequence). The DNA for the CDR3 is TGTGCCAGCAGCTTAGGCCGGGGACTGGGTGAAAAACTGTTTTTT. Protein sequence: CASSLGRGLGEKLFF. Drawing the rest from reference TRBV13 and TRBJ1-4, the complete variable domain is AAGVIQSPRHLIKEKRETATLKCYPIPRHDTVYWYQQGPGQDPQFLISFYEKMQSDKGSIPDRFSAQQFSDYHSELNMSSLELGDSALYFCASSLGRGLGEKLFFGSGTQLSVL.

The V gene is TRBV13, the J gene TRBJ2-1; 9 bases match TRBD2. The ends lost 1 base at V and 5 bases at J; junction bases unmatched: 6. The CDR3 runs to 16 residues. Germline-derived CDR1 and CDR2 are PRHDT and FYEKMQ (reference sequence). CDR3 sequence reads: CASSLEASGADNEQFF. CDR3 nucleotides: TGTGCCAGCAGCTTAGAGGCTAGCGGGGCAGACAATGAGCAGTTCTTC.